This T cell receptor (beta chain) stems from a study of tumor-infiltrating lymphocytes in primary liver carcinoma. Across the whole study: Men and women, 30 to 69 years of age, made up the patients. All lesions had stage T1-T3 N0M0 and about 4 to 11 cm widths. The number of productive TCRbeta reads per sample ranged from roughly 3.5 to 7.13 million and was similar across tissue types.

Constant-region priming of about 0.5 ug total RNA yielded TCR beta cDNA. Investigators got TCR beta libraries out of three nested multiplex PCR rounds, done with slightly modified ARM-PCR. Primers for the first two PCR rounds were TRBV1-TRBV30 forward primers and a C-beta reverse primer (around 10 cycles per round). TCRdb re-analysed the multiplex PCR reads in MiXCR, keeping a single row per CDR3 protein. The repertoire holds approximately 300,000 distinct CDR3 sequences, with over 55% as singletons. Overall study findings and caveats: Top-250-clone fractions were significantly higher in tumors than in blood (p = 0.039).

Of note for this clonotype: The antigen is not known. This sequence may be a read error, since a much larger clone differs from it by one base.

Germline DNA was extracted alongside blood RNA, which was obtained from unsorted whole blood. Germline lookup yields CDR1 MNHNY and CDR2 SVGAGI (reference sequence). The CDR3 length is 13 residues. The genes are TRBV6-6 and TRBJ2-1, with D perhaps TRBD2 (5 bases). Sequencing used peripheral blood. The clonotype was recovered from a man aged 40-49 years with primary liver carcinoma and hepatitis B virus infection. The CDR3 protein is CASSYLDWDEEFF. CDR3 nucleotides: TGTGCCAGCAGTTACTTGGACTGGGATGAGGAGTTCTTC.